This TCR beta chain was sequenced during a study of control samples from healthy donors and cancer patients. The CDR3 length is 14 residues. Germline V gene lookup returns CDR1 MDHEN and CDR2 SYDVKM. V lost 6 bases and J lost 4, with 15 bases in between. Clones were sequenced by immunoSEQ multiplex PCR, and TCRdb holds only the in-frame ones, with some missing. Among around 120,000 clones listed, approximately 94% were seen once. The sequenced sample consisted of PBMCs. The TCR originated in a man in his fifties with head and neck cancer. This chain connects TRBV28 to TRBJ1-1; D call uncertain. CDR3 amino acids: CASSNLVKVTEAFF. The DNA for the CDR3 is TGTGCCAGCAGCAACCTCGTGAAGGTCACTGAAGCTTTCTTT.